These 12 T cell receptor beta chains originate from one sample sequenced in a study of cytomegalovirus exposure and HLA in healthy donors. PCR was performed using 60 Vbeta and 13 Jbeta primers. Using immunoSEQ multiplex PCR, the repertoire was profiled, and TCRdb retains in-frame clones only, with some absent. The data show about 120,000 clones, with approximately 78% seen just once and 3.3% held by the top ten. The sequencing sample was made of PBMCs. The receptors here all came from a woman aged 25 to 45 in good health and CMV-seropositive.

The gene calls are TRBV19 and TRBJ1-5; 7 nucleotides align to TRBD1. V shed 4 bases, J shed 2 bases, and the junction held 11 bases outside the gene matches. Germline assignment: CDR1 LNHDA and CDR2 SQIVND (reference sequence). The CDR3 extends over 17 amino acids. In DNA form, the CDR3 reads TGTGCCAGTAGTAAACGACAGGGAATGGTGGGCAATCAGCCCCAGCATTTT. It yields the protein CASSKRQGMVGNQPQHF. The full variable domain, in which reference TRBV19 and TRBJ1-5 provide the parts outside the CDR3, is DGGITQSPKYLFRKEGQNVTLSCEQNLNHDAMYWYRQDPGQGLRLIYYSQIVNDFQKGDIAEGYSVSREKKESFPLTVTSAQKNPTAFYLCASSKRQGMVGNQPQHFGDGTRLSIL.

This chain uses TRBV4-3 with TRBJ2-2; tentatively, D is TRBD1 (5 bases). V was cut by 0 bases and J by 6 bases, with 11 bases left in between. The CDR3 has 15 amino acids. Germline V gene data show CDR1 as LGHNA and CDR2 as YSLEER. CDR3 residues: CASSQDFSGSGELFF. The CDR3 DNA is TGCGCCAGCAGCCAAGATTTTTCAGGGTCCGGGGAGCTGTTTTTT.

The chain has TRBV5-4 and TRBJ1-2, with D tentatively TRBD1 (5 bases). Germline V CDR1 and CDR2: SGHNT, YYREEE (reference sequence). The CDR3 spans 14 residues. V was shortened by 0 bases and J by 8 bases, with 14 bases between the two germline ends. CDR3 DNA sequence: TGTGCCAGCAGCTTGGCCGGCAGGGTCGTGGGCTACACCTTC. This codes for CASSLAGRVVGYTF. The full variable domain, in which reference TRBV5-4 and TRBJ1-2 provide the parts outside the CDR3, is ETGVTQSPTHLIKTRGQQVTLRCSSQSGHNTVSWYQQALGQGPQFIFQYYREEENGRGNFPPRFSGLQFPNYSSELNVNALELDDSALYLCASSLAGRVVGYTFGSGTRLTVV.

This clone was observed a single time. Here the CDR3 DNA reads TGTGCCAGCAGCCGCTACTCTACAGAGTACCAAGAGACCCAGTACTTC. Protein sequence: CASSRYSTEYQETQYF. The genes are TRBV7-6 and TRBJ2-5; D is uncertain. Trimming removed 5 bases from V and 0 bases from J, with 16 bases in between. There are 16 residues in the CDR3. CDR1 is SGHVS and CDR2 is FNYEAQ in the germline V gene. The full variable domain, completed using reference TRBV7-6 and TRBJ2-5, is GAGVSQSPRYKVTKRGQDVALRCDPISGHVSLYWYRQALGQGPEFLTYFNYEAQQDKSGLPNDRFSAERPEGSISTLTIQRTEQRDSAMYRCASSRYSTEYQETQYFGPGTRLLVL.

V is TRBV7-8 and J is TRBJ2-2, with 7 bases identical to TRBD2. The CDR3 has 18 residues. CDR1 SGHVS and CDR2 FQNEAQ come from the germline V gene. Trimming took 5 bases from V and 5 from J; bases not matched to a gene: 17. The CDR3: CASSPSPLGPGGTGELFF. CDR3 nucleotides: TGTGCCAGCAGCCCCAGCCCCCTGGGCCCCGGGGGGACCGGGGAGCTGTTTTTT.

In this sample, this clone turned up once. The chain links TRBV19 to TRBJ1-4; D may be TRBD1 (5 bases). The CDR3 totals 15 residues. Between the trimmed V and J ends, which lost 10 bases and 5 bases, there was a span of 20 bases. In germline, CDR1 is LNHDA, CDR2 SQIVND (reference sequence). The CDR3 spells CATAPTGRVNEKLFF. The CDR3 nucleotides read TGTGCCACCGCTCCAACAGGCCGGGTCAATGAAAAACTGTTTTTT. The whole variable domain, filled in from reference TRBV19 and TRBJ1-4, reads DGGITQSPKYLFRKEGQNVTLSCEQNLNHDAMYWYRQDPGQGLRLIYYSQIVNDFQKGDIAEGYSVSREKKESFPLTVTSAQKNPTAFYLCATAPTGRVNEKLFFGSGTQLSVL.

The rearrangement uses TRBV7-9 and TRBJ2-5, with a tentative D call TRBD2 (5 bases). The CDR3 length is 13 residues. V lost 4 bases and J 3 bases, leaving 9 bases between the germline ends. CDR1 and CDR2 (germline): SEHNR, FQNEAQ (reference sequence). CDR3 region: CASSYGLKETQYF. The CDR3 coding sequence is TGTGCCAGCAGCTATGGACTGAAAGAGACCCAGTACTTC.

The V and J genes are TRBV4-2 and TRBJ1-6; no reliable D call. Germline V lookup: CDR1 LGHNA, CDR2 YNFKEQ. The V end was cut by 0 bases, the J end by 8 bases, with 11 bases between. The CDR3 has 15 residues. The CDR3 here is CASSQDQAEYSPLHF. The DNA for the CDR3 is TGTGCCAGCAGCCAAGATCAGGCTGAATATTCACCCCTCCACTTT.

This clone was recorded once. The chain has TRBV14 and TRBJ2-1, with D perhaps matching TRBD1 (6 bases). Trimming removed 4 bases at V and 8 bases at J, with 21 bases between. Germline CDR1 SGHDN, CDR2 FVKESK. The CDR3 is made up of 16 amino acids. As DNA, the CDR3 is TGTGCCAGCAGCCCTCCTCAGGGGAGAGGGGGACATGAGCAGTTCTTC. Its translation: CASSPPQGRGGHEQFF.

The chain recombines TRBV28 with TRBJ2-7; TRBD1 aligns across 7 bases. This CDR3 is built from 15 residues. J gave up 2 bases and V 3 bases, and 7 bases lay outside the gene matches. Germline V CDR1 and CDR2: MDHEN, SYDVKM. CDR3 protein: CASSLAGTAPYEQYF. The CDR3 nucleotides are TGTGCCAGCAGTTTGGCCGGGACAGCCCCCTACGAGCAGTACTTC.

V is TRBV7-9 and J is TRBJ2-5, with a possible D match to TRBD2 (6 bases). The CDR3 is 13 residues long. V was shortened by 5 bases and J by 3 bases, with 10 bases between the two germline ends. Germline CDR1 and CDR2: SEHNR and FQNEAQ (reference sequence). The CDR3 region is CASSGGSEETQYF. The DNA for the CDR3 is TGTGCCAGCAGCGGGGGGTCCGAAGAGACCCAGTACTTC.

In its sample, this clone was seen once. The CDR3 sequence: CASSLTGGYASTEAFF. CDR3 nucleotides: TGCGCCAGCAGCTTGACAGGGGGCTACGCTAGCACTGAAGCTTTCTTT. The genes are TRBV5-1 and TRBJ1-1; 9 nucleotides match TRBD1. The ends lost 1 base at V and 4 bases at J; junction bases unmatched: 8. Germline CDR1 SGHRS, CDR2 YFSETQ. The CDR3 runs to 16 residues.